This T cell receptor (beta chain) appears in the sequencing data of a study of Ad26.COV2.S vaccination and SARS-CoV-2 variants (dated by TCRdb to 2020 to 2022). Regarding the study in general: Vaccine-arm donors came from COV1001, a multicentre, randomized, double-blind, placebo-controlled phase I-IIa trial of Ad26.COV2.S in healthy adults. The TCR-sequenced set comprised approximately 32 samples: approximately 20 Ad26.COV2.S vaccine recipients, 5 placebo recipients and 8 SARS-CoV-2 convalescent individuals. Ad26.COV2.S was administered intramuscularly at a dose of 5x10^10 or 1x10^11 viral particles, either as one shot or as two shots given 56 days apart. Participants in the trial were split at random into five groups of five each, receiving low-dose or high-dose Ad26.COV2.S once or twice, or else placebo on both occasions. The specificity and breadth of SARS-CoV-2-reactive T cell receptors after Ad26.COV2.S vaccination were assessed by TCRbeta repertoire sequencing. Blinding of investigators to trial group allocation was maintained during experiments and outcome assessment.

This clone was detected only once. This receptor's antigen is unknown. Nothing much larger sits one base from this clone, and base qualities are not available. The same CDR3 can be traced to other DNA sequences in this sample. Findings and caveats that apply to the study as a whole: According to the authors, total T cell responses may have been underestimated by the TCR breadth and depth analyses. Compared with placebo recipients, Ad26.COV2.S recipients showed higher spike-specific TCR breadth (P = 0.0014). Comparable non-spike TCR breadth was observed between vaccine and placebo recipients, consistent with only spike being contained in the vaccine. Substantial breadth of spike-specific CD8+ and CD4+ T cell responses was reported after vaccination. The study lacked the statistical power to compare responses across vaccine doses or regimens.

The treatment or condition label corresponds to: about 20 received Ad26.COV2.S at low or high dose, single or two shots; 5 received placebo; per-sample allocation not given. Repertoires of vaccine and placebo recipients were sequenced from samples collected on day 63 after the first injection. In Cohort 1b, roughly 26 adults aged 18-55 years were enrolled at a single site in Boston, USA, between 29 July and 7 August 2020. As a vaccine, Ad26.COV2.S was a replication-incompetent adenovirus type 26 vector that expressed a prefusion-stabilized SARS-CoV-2 spike protein derived from the original Wuhan strain. TCRbeta CDR3 regions were sequenced with the immunoSEQ Assay. After extraction, genomic DNA underwent amplification by bias-controlled multiplex PCR, followed by high-throughput sequencing. The paper's processing steps were these. To quantify the absolute abundance of every unique TCRbeta CDR3 region, sequences were collapsed and filtered. Usable DNA was measured by amplifying reference genes present in all nucleated cells, and TCRbeta template counts were normalized to that usable DNA to estimate T cell fraction. Repertoire TCRs were annotated as SARS-CoV-2-specific when V gene, CDR3 amino acid sequence and J gene were exactly matched to a known reactive TCR set. The reference SARS-CoV-2 TCR set was obtained from MIRA and was filtered for enrichment in COVID-19-positive ImmuneCODE repertoires, whereby public or cross-reactive TCRs were removed. Using the MIRA antigens, annotated TCRs were further analysed by specific ORF or by position within an ORF. Depth was the summed frequency of annotated unique rearrangements, while breadth was defined as annotated unique rearrangements over total unique productive rearrangements. TCR breadth was compared between groups using two-sided Wilcoxon rank-sum tests. Here the immuneACCESS table is served through TCRdb, limited to in-frame sequences with V and J called. Missing clones are a known gap in these copies; in checked studies unresolved V genes cover under half, and the rest lacks a known reason. Clonal size and the V and J genes are those of that table, whereas D and trimming came from the DNA. The sample contains about 400,000 clones, approximately 88% of them found a single time. The top ten clonotypes cover about 3.6% of the sample.

The sample here was peripheral blood, taken in a trial of Ad26.COV2.S vaccine versus placebo. The TCR comes from a person between 18 and 60 years old who received the Ad26.COV2.S COVID-19 vaccine or a placebo.

The nucleotide sequence is given as TGTGCCAGCAGCTTGGCCAGTTCCTACGAGCAGTACTTC. Translated, it gives CASSLASSYEQYF. The chain is encoded by TRBV5-5 joined to TRBJ2-7, with the D gene too uncertain to name. The CDR1 and CDR2 encoded by the germline V gene (reference sequence) are SGHKS and YYEKEE. V gives up 0 bases and J gives up 1 base, and the segment between their germline ends measures 5 bases. From its cysteine to its phenylalanine, the CDR3 spans 13 amino acids. Left in the record is the CDR3 DNA by itself, 39 bases read in frame from the first base.